Presented here are 6 T cell receptor beta chains from one specimen sequenced in a study of blood T cell repertoires in COVID-19. The protocol was immunoSEQ multiplex PCR, while the TCRdb copy is restricted to in-frame clones and leaves out a portion. The table includes about 100,000 clones, approximately 89% detected once. The sequenced material came from peripheral blood. The receptors originated from a woman aged 25-40 years with acute or convalescent COVID-19.

CDR3 sequence (DNA): TGTGCCAGCAGCTTAGGCCAGGGATCGATGAATGAGCAGTTCTTC. Its protein product is CASSLGQGSMNEQFF. V and J are TRBV7-6 and TRBJ2-1; TRBD1 might be the D (5 bases). CDR1 and CDR2 from the germline V gene are SGHVS and FNYEAQ. V gave up 1 base and J gave up 7 bases, with 14 bases separating them. The CDR3 consists of 15 residues.

This clone was counted a single time. The rearrangement uses TRBV5-1 and TRBJ2-5, with a weak D call TRBD1 (6 bases). The germline V and J ends were trimmed by 2 bases and 2 bases, with 16 bases remaining between them. Germline V CDR1 and CDR2: SGHRS, YFSETQ. This CDR3 region has 16 residues. The CDR3 nucleotides are TGCGCCAGCAGCTTCGGGGCAGGGGTGCAGCAAGAGACCCAGTACTTC. Encoded protein: CASSFGAGVQQETQYF.

This chain connects TRBV28 to TRBJ1-1; unclear D gene. The germline V gene has CDR1 MDHEN and CDR2 SYDVKM. V was clipped by 5 bases and J by 1 base, with 8 bases between them. This CDR3 region has 13 residues. CDR3 amino acids: CASSLSWNTEAFF. CDR3 DNA: TGTGCCAGCAGTCTATCATGGAACACTGAAGCTTTCTTT. Complete variable domain (other parts from reference TRBV28 and TRBJ1-1): DVKVTQSSRYLVKRTGEKVFLECVQDMDHENMFWYRQDPGLGLRLIYFSYDVKMKEKGDIPEGYSVSREKKERFSLILESASTNQTSMYLCASSLSWNTEAFFGQGTRLTVV.

The genes are TRBV7-6 and TRBJ2-1; D uncertain. The CDR3 consists of 15 residues. CDR1 is SGHVS, CDR2 FNYEAQ, per germline. Trimming removed 1 base at V and 0 bases at J, with 7 bases between. For the CDR3, the DNA is TGTGCCAGCAGCTTAGACCTATCCTCCTACAATGAGCAGTTCTTC. Protein: CASSLDLSSYNEQFF.

The chain is built from TRBV5-6 and TRBJ1-5; D not certain. Germline CDR1 and CDR2: SGHDT and YYEEEE. V was trimmed by 1 base and J by 0 bases, leaving 5 bases between them. The CDR3 is 14 amino acids. CDR3 in amino acids: CASSLSYSNQPQHF. CDR3 DNA: TGTGCCAGCAGCTTGTCCTATAGCAATCAGCCCCAGCATTTT.

V is TRBV3-1 (or the pseudogene TRBV3-2) and J is TRBJ1-2; 7 nucleotides line up with TRBD1. The CDR3 contains 15 residues. Germline V gene sequence: CDR1 LGHDT, CDR2 YNNKEL (reference sequence). The J segment lost 0 bases and the V segment lost 6 bases, leaving 7 bases of the junction unmatched. The DNA of the CDR3 is TGTGCCAGCAGTCCCGGGACAGCCTCTAACTATGGCTACACCTTC. This gives the protein CASSPGTASNYGYTF.